Listed below are T cell receptor beta chains from one sample, sequenced in a study of T cells in Graves' hyperthyroidism and ophthalmopathy. In TCRdb, the multiplex PCR reads were re-called with MiXCR into one record per CDR3 protein. The data show approximately 590,000 distinct CDR3 sequences, about 15% seen once. The sample consisted of blood. The source is a woman aged 25-40 years with Graves' hyperthyroidism. Both conserved end residues are part of each CDR3. A D gene is named only where the DNA matches it firmly. A clone size is listed for some rows: how often the clone was seen (once, few, many), or a class if it is expanded.

V	size	length	D	J	DNA	CDR3
TRBV28	-	14	-	TRBJ2-7	TGTGCCAGCAGTGTCACGGGACGTTGGTACGAGCAGTACTTC	CASSVTGRWYEQYF
TRBV7-2	-	13	-	TRBJ2-4	TGTGCCAGCAGGGGGGCAGCCAAAAACATTCAGTACTTC	CASRGAAKNIQYF
TRBV5-1	few	16	-	TRBJ2-1	TGCGCCAGCAGCTTGTCCCCGCAGGTTGGTAACAATGAGCAGTTCTTC	CASSLSPQVGNNEQFF
TRBV9	-	14	-	TRBJ2-7	TGTGCCAGCAGCGTAGAGGCAGGTTCCTACGAGCAGTACTTC	CASSVEAGSYEQYF
TRBV4-3	-	15	-	TRBJ1-1	TGCGCCAGCAGCCAAGACACTGGGGGGGACACTGAAGCTTTCTTT	CASSQDTGGDTEAFF
TRBV25-1	-	13	-	TRBJ2-7	TGTGCCAGCAGTGAATCGGTAGCCTACGAGCAGTACTTC	CASSESVAYEQYF
TRBV2	many	18	TRBD2	TRBJ2-7	TGTGCCAGCAAATTAGAGTTACTTCGACTAGCGCCCTATTACGAGCAGTACTTC	CASKLELLRLAPYYEQYF
TRBV10-3	-	14	-	TRBJ1-6	TGTGCCATCAGTGGAGGATTACAGAATTCACCCCTCCACTTT	CAISGGLQNSPLHF
TRBV19	-	13	-	TRBJ1-1	TGTGCCAGTAGGCGACAGACTAACACTGAAGCTTTCTTT	CASRRQTNTEAFF
TRBV30	few	14	-	TRBJ2-1	TGTGCCTGGAAGGACAGAAGCTCCTACAATGAGCAGTTCTTC	CAWKDRSSYNEQFF
TRBV6-5	-	14	TRBD1	TRBJ1-3	TGTGCCAGCAGTTACTCGGGACAGCTCAACACCATATATTTT	CASSYSGQLNTIYF
TRBV27	many	15	TRBD2	TRBJ2-2	TGTGCCAGCAGCGGACTAGCGGGAGCGATCGGGGAGCTGTTTTTT	CASSGLAGAIGELFF
TRBV2	many	15	TRBD1	TRBJ2-1	TGTGCCAGCAGTGAACTAGGACAGGGATACAATGAGCAGTTCTTC	CASSELGQGYNEQFF
TRBV11-2	-	16	-	TRBJ2-3	TGTGCCAGCAGCTTAGTCGCCTGGGAATGGACAGATACGCAGTATTTT	CASSLVAWEWTDTQYF
TRBV10-3	-	10	-	TRBJ2-2	TGTGCCATCAGGGCCGGGGAGCTGTTTTTT	CAIRAGELFF
TRBV11-1	once	15	TRBD1	TRBJ1-2	TGTGCCAGCAGCTTAGTGGGACAGGGGAACTATGGCTACACCTTC	CASSLVGQGNYGYTF
TRBV7-9	many	16	TRBD2	TRBJ2-1	TGTGCCAGCAGCATTTCGACTAGCGGGAATGGCAATGAGCAGTTCTTC	CASSISTSGNGNEQFF
TRBV19	-	15	-	TRBJ2-3	TGTGCCAGTAGTATTGGGCAGGGGAAGGAAGGTACGCAGTATTTT	CASSIGQGKEGTQYF
TRBV6-5	few	13	TRBD1	TRBJ1-1	TGTGCCAGCAGTTACCACAGGGGTACTGAAGCTTTCTTT	CASSYHRGTEAFF
TRBV6-1	many	14	TRBD1	TRBJ1-6	TGTGCCAGCAGACCCGGGACAGGGGTTTCACCCCTCCACTTT	CASRPGTGVSPLHF
TRBV3-1	many	16	TRBD2	TRBJ2-2	TGTGCCAGCACATCAGGCCTAGCGGAATACACCGGGGAGCTGTTTTTT	CASTSGLAEYTGELFF
TRBV29-1	few	15	TRBD1	TRBJ2-3	TGCAGCGTTGAATACAGGGGGCGCAGCACAGATACGCAGTATTTT	CSVEYRGRSTDTQYF
TRBV5-1	-	15	-	TRBJ2-3	TGCGCCAGCAGCTCCCAGGGGCATAGCACAGATACGCAGTATTTT	CASSSQGHSTDTQYF
TRBV14	few	14	-	TRBJ2-5	TGTGCCAGCAGCCAAGAAGGCTACCAAGAGACCCAGTACTTC	CASSQEGYQETQYF
TRBV13	many	16	TRBD1	TRBJ2-3	TGTGCCAGCAGCTCAGGACAGGGGGTTGGCACAGATACGCAGTATTTT	CASSSGQGVGTDTQYF
TRBV11-2	-	15	-	TRBJ1-5	TGTGCCAGCAGCTTGCGGAGGGTCTTCAATCAGCCCCAGCATTTT	CASSLRRVFNQPQHF
TRBV12-3/TRBV12-4	-	14	TRBD2	TRBJ2-7	TGTGCCAGCAAGACGGGACTAGCGGGAGTGAAGCAGTACTTC	CASKTGLAGVKQYF
TRBV12-3/TRBV12-4	-	13	TRBD2	TRBJ2-1	TGTGTCACCACGGCGGGAGAATTGAATGAGCAGTTCTTC	CVTTAGELNEQFF
TRBV6-6	many	15	-	TRBJ2-7	TGTGCCAGCAGTTACTCACGACAGTGGTCGTACGAGCAGTACTTC	CASSYSRQWSYEQYF
TRBV27	few	13	-	TRBJ2-2	TGTGCCAGCAGTTTTCAGTACACCGGGGAGCTGTTTTTT	CASSFQYTGELFF
TRBV30	-	13	-	TRBJ2-7	TGTGCCTGGAGAGAGGGAGGTAACTACGAGCAGTACTTC	CAWREGGNYEQYF
TRBV20-1	many	15	TRBD2	TRBJ2-7	TGCAGTGCTACCGATAGCGGGAGGGCCTCCTACGAGCAGTACTTC	CSATDSGRASYEQYF
TRBV10-3	-	16	-	TRBJ2-6	TGTGCCATCAGTGGTCCTTCGTTGCAAGGGGCCGACGTCCTGACTTTC	CAISGPSLQGADVLTF
TRBV6-1	-	15	-	TRBJ2-3	TGTGCCAGCAGCCCTTATAAAGCGGTTACAGATACGCAGTATTTT	CASSPYKAVTDTQYF
TRBV30	many	17	-	TRBJ2-1	TGTGCCTGGAGTACGCGCCTACAGAGAAGCTCCTACAATGAGCAGTTCTTC	CAWSTRLQRSSYNEQFF
TRBV5-1	many	15	-	TRBJ2-7	TGCGCCAGCAGCTTGGTGGGGCTGCTTCCCTACGAGCAGTACTTC	CASSLVGLLPYEQYF
TRBV5-1	many	14	-	TRBJ1-6	TGCGCCAGCAGCTTGGCCAGCAGAGATTCACCCCTCCACTTT	CASSLASRDSPLHF
TRBV20-1	many	15	TRBD2	TRBJ2-7	TGCAGTGCTAGGGGACTAGCGGGAGTCCTCTACGAGCAGTACTTC	CSARGLAGVLYEQYF
TRBV18	many	15	-	TRBJ1-3	TGTGCCAGCTCAAAAGGACGGAACTCTGGAAACACCATATATTTT	CASSKGRNSGNTIYF
TRBV5-1	many	16	-	TRBJ2-1	TGCGCCAGCAGCTTTTCGTGGGAGCGGTACTACAATGAGCAGTTCTTC	CASSFSWERYYNEQFF
TRBV18	many	13	TRBD1	TRBJ1-1	TGTGCCAGCTCACCGGACAGGGTCGCTGAAGCTTTCTTT	CASSPDRVAEAFF
TRBV12-5	few	19	TRBD1	TRBJ1-1	TGTGCTAGTGGTTTACTCACCGGGACAGAGACGCCGATGAACACTGAAGCTTTCTTT	CASGLLTGTETPMNTEAFF
TRBV4-2	few	12	-	TRBJ2-3	TGTGCCAGCAGATCGACTTCAGATACGCAGTATTTT	CASRSTSDTQYF
TRBV3-1	many	16	-	TRBJ2-7	TGTGCCAGCAGCCAAGAAGGCCTAGCCGACTCCTACGAGCAGTACTTC	CASSQEGLADSYEQYF
TRBV5-1	-	13	-	TRBJ2-7	TGCGCCAGCAGCAAGACAGAGATCTACGAGCAGTACTTC	CASSKTEIYEQYF
TRBV7-2	-	14	-	TRBJ1-2	TGTGCCAGCAGCCCAAATAGACAGGCCTATGGCTACACCTTC	CASSPNRQAYGYTF
TRBV3-1	many	15	-	TRBJ2-7	TGTGCCAGCAGCCAAGATTTGGTGGTGGGGGTCGAGCAGTACTTC	CASSQDLVVGVEQYF
TRBV19	-	16	TRBD2	TRBJ2-7	TGTGCCAGTAGTACATCCGGACTAGCGGGACCCTACGAGCAGTACTTC	CASSTSGLAGPYEQYF
TRBV19	few	15	TRBD1	TRBJ1-2	TGTGCCAGTAGTATACAACAGGGGGCACACTATGGCTACACCTTC	CASSIQQGAHYGYTF
TRBV7-3	many	16	TRBD2	TRBJ2-1	TGTGCCAGCAGCTTGACTAGCGGGAGAGTCTACGATGAGCAGTTCTTC	CASSLTSGRVYDEQFF
TRBV28	many	17	TRBD2	TRBJ2-2	TGTGCCAGCAGTTACCCCGCCTTAGCGGGAGAGACCGGGGAGCTGTTTTTT	CASSYPALAGETGELFF
TRBV4-1	few	16	TRBD1	TRBJ1-5	TGCGCCAACTTGACAAGGACAGGCGAGGGAAATCAGCCCCAGCATTTT	CANLTRTGEGNQPQHF
TRBV5-1	-	15	-	TRBJ2-2	TGCGCCAGCAGCTTGGTCGGGAGTACCGGCGGGGAGCTGTTTTTT	CASSLVGSTGGELFF
TRBV18	many	13	TRBD1	TRBJ2-7	TGTGCCAGCAGCCCAACAGGGGCCTACGAGCAGTACTTC	CASSPTGAYEQYF
TRBV19	-	14	-	TRBJ2-3	TGTGCCAGTAGTATGGGCGGTGGAGCAGGTACGCAGTATTTT	CASSMGGGAGTQYF
TRBV20-1	many	12	-	TRBJ2-7	TGCAGTGCTACCCAGGGTACCCACGAGCAGTACTTC	CSATQGTHEQYF
TRBV7-3	many	14	-	TRBJ2-1	TGTGCCAGCAGCTTACAAGCAGGGGATCGCGAGCAGTTCTTC	CASSLQAGDREQFF
TRBV5-1	many	16	TRBD2	TRBJ2-1	TGCGCCAGCAGCACCGGACTAGCGGGACCATTAAATGAGCAGTTCTTC	CASSTGLAGPLNEQFF
TRBV6-2/TRBV6-3	few	14	-	TRBJ2-7	TGTGCCAGCAGTTACTCCCAAACAGGGTTCGAGCAGTACTTC	CASSYSQTGFEQYF
TRBV29-1	-	17	-	TRBJ2-1	TGCAGCGTTGAAGAGACGACGGGGCAGGGGCTTCCCTTTAATACGATCTTC	CSVEETTGQGLPFNTIF